One sample yielded the 6 T cell receptor beta chains listed below, sequenced in a study of monozygotic twins with inflammatory bowel disease. TCRdb reanalyzed the 5' RACE reads, giving one entry per CDR3 protein sequence and no DNA. The specimen's table records about 210,000 distinct CDR3 sequences. Input material: blood. These receptors were obtained from a human donor with ulcerative colitis or Crohn's disease, or a healthy co-twin of an affected twin (not recorded which).

The J gene is TRBJ1-2, the V gene TRBV6-6. There are 13 residues in the CDR3. The V gene's germline CDR1 is MNHNY and CDR2 SVGAGI (reference sequence). CDR3 protein: CASSATVNYGYTF.

The V call is TRBV2, the J call TRBJ2-7; TCRdb calls TRBD1, which cannot be checked without DNA. This CDR3 is 14 amino acids long. CDR1 and CDR2 (germline): SNHLY, FYNNEI. The CDR3 reads CASRRGQGSDEQYF.

J is TRBJ2-5 and V is TRBV9; as DNA is missing, the TRBD1 call by TCRdb cannot be tested. The CDR3 covers 15 residues. Germline-derived CDR1 and CDR2 are SGDLS and YYNGEE. CDR3 loop: CASSVAGTGRETQYF.

This CDR3 is CASSSAGTTDQNIQYF. The chain has TRBV5-1 and TRBJ2-4; TCRdb designates TRBD1, a call that cannot be tested without DNA. Germline V lookup: CDR1 SGHRS, CDR2 YFSETQ. The CDR3 length is 16 residues.

The chain uses TRBV5-1 and TRBJ2-2. This CDR3 region has 12 residues. The germline V gene has CDR1 SGHRS and CDR2 YFSETQ. The CDR3 sequence is CAGKRESGELFF. Full variable domain (outside the CDR3, taken from reference TRBV5-1 and TRBJ2-2): KAGVTQTPRYLIKTRGQQVTLSCSPISGHRSVSWYQQTPGQGLQFLFEYFSETQRNKGNFPGRFSGRQFSNSRSEMNVSTLELGDSALYLCAGKRESGELFFGEGSRLTVL.

This chain joins TRBV20-1 and TRBJ1-6; no DNA is available, so the TRBD1 call from TCRdb remains unchecked. The CDR3 totals 15 residues. Germline CDR1 is DFQATT and CDR2 is SNEGSKA (reference sequence). CDR3 protein: CSAREDYRGRFTLHF.